The clone carrying this T cell receptor beta chain appeared a few times. Germline CDR1 reads GTSNPN; CDR2 reads SVGIG (reference sequence). The CDR3 sequence is 11 residues long. V was cut by 3 bases and J by 5 bases, with 7 bases left in between. The data were taken from a study of T cells in localized non-small cell lung cancer. Sequencing used immunoSEQ multiplex PCR; TCRdb keeps in-frame clones, though not all of them. The sample comprises 4,500 to 5,000 clones, around 32% of which are singletons, and around 9% rests with the top ten. The clonotype was recovered from a woman aged 40 to 75 with stage II squamous cell lung carcinoma. The rearrangement uses TRBV30 and TRBJ2-5; tentative D call: TRBD2 (6 bases). This specimen consisted of lung tumor tissue, obtained before any cancer treatment. This chain's CDR3 is CAWSGSETQYF. For the CDR3, the DNA is TGTGCCTGGAGCGGGAGTGAGACCCAGTACTTC.